These 5 T cell receptor beta chains originate from one sample sequenced in a study of cytomegalovirus exposure and HLA in healthy donors. PCR involved 60 Vbeta and 13 Jbeta primers. Measured with immunoSEQ multiplex PCR; TCRdb has only the in-frame clones, and not every one. The table shows about 170,000 clones, with 84% occurring only once. Sequencing was performed on PBMCs. The receptors were sampled from a girl aged 5-17 years in good health and CMV-seropositive.

The rearrangement uses TRBV5-4 and TRBJ1-1; 8 nucleotides align to TRBD1. The V gene end was trimmed by 3 bases and the J gene end by 5 bases; junction bases not matched to a gene: 9. From germline, CDR1 is SGHNT and CDR2 YYREEE (reference sequence). This CDR3 has 15 residues. DNA of the CDR3: TGTGCCAGCAGCTCAGGGGGCAGGGGTAGGACTGAAGCTTTCTTT. It codes for CASSSGGRGRTEAFF.

The chain joins TRBV9 to TRBJ2-7; 8 bases match TRBD1. Losses at the gene ends were 0 bases for V and 3 bases for J; bases not matched to a gene: 5. This CDR3 comprises 15 residues. The germline CDR1 and CDR2 sequences are SGDLS and YYNGEE. The CDR3 loop reads CASSVGTGPIYEQYF. CDR3 nucleotide sequence: TGTGCCAGCAGCGTAGGGACAGGGCCCATCTACGAGCAGTACTTC.

V gene TRBV5-1 combines with J gene TRBJ2-5; 8 positions agree with TRBD1. V trimming: 3 bases; J trimming: 1 base; junction bases outside the gene matches: 8. From germline, CDR1 is SGHRS and CDR2 YFSETQ. CDR3 length: 16 amino acids. Written as DNA, the CDR3 is TGCGCCAGCAGCTCGGCATTAACAGGGGGCCAAGAGACCCAGTACTTC. Translating it yields CASSSALTGGQETQYF.

The rearrangement uses TRBV14 and TRBJ2-7; 8 nucleotides match TRBD2. The CDR3 contains 15 residues. The V gene's germline CDR1 is SGHDN and CDR2 FVKESK. V was pared by 4 bases and J by 2 bases, with 7 bases of the junction left unmatched. The CDR3 is CASSRQSGGAYEQYF. The CDR3 nucleotides are TGTGCCAGCAGCCGGCAAAGCGGGGGCGCCTACGAGCAGTACTTC.

The chain employs TRBV13 and TRBJ2-7; 8 bases align to TRBD2. This CDR3 has 17 amino acids. Per the germline V gene, CDR1 is PRHDT and CDR2 is FYEKMQ (reference sequence). J lost 1 base, V lost 5 bases, and 13 bases had no gene match. The CDR3 spells CASSPRVAGGHSYEQYF. DNA of the CDR3: TGTGCCAGCAGCCCCCGGGTGGCGGGGGGCCATTCCTACGAGCAGTACTTC.